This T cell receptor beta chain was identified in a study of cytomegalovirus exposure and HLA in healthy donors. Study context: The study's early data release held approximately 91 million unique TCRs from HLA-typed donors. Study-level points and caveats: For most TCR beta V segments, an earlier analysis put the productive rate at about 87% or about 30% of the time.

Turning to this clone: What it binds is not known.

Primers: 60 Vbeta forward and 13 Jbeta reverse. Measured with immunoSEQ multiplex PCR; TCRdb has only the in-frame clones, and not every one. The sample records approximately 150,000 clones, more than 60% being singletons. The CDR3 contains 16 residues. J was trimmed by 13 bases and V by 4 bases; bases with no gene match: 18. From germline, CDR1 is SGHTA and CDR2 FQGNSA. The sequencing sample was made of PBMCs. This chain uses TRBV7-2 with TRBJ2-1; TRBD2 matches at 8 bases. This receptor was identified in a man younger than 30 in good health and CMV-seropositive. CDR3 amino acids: CASSSLGTTSGTLQFF. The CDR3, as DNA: TGTGCCAGCAGCTCACTAGGAACCACTAGCGGAACTTTACAGTTCTTC.